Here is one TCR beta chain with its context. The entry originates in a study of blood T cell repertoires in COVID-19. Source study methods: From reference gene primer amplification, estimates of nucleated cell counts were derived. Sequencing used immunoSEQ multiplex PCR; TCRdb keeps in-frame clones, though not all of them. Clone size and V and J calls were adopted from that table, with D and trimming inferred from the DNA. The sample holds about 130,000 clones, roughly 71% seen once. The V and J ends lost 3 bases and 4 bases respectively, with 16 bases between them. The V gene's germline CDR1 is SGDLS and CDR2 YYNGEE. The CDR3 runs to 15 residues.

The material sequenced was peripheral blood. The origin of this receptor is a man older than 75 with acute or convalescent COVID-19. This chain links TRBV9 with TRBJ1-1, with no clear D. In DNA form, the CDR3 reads TGTGCCAGCAGCGCCACTTCTTCATCGCGCACTGAAGCTTTCTTT. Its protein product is CASSATSSSRTEAFF.